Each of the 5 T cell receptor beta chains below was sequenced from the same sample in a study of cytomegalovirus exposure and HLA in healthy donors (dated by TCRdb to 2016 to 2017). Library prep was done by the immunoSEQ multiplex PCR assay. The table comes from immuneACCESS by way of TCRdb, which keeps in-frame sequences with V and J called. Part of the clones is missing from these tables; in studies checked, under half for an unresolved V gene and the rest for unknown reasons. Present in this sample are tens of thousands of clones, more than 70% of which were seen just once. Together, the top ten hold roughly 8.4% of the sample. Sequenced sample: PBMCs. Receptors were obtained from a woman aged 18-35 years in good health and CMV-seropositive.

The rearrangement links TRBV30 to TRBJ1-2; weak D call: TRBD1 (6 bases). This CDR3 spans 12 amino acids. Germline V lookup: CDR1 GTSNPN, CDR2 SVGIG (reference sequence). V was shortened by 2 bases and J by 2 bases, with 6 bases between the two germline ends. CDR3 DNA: TGTGCCTGGAGTAGGGGGAACTATGGCTACACCTTC. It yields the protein CAWSRGNYGYTF.

The CDR3 DNA reads as TGTGCCAGCATTACAGGGATCTCTGGAAACACCATATATTTT. Protein product: CASITGISGNTIYF. V is TRBV27 and J is TRBJ1-3; possibly TRBD1 for D (6 bases). This CDR3 is built from 14 residues. V lost 7 bases and J lost 0, with 10 bases in between. CDR1 is MNHEY, CDR2 SMNVEV, per germline (reference sequence).

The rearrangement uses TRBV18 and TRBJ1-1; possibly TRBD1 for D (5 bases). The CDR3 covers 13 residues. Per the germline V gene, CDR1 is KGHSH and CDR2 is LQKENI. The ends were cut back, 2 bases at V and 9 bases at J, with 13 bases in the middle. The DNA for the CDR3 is TGTGCCAGCTCACCAGGCAGGGAAGGGAAAGCTTTCTTT. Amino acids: CASSPGREGKAFF.

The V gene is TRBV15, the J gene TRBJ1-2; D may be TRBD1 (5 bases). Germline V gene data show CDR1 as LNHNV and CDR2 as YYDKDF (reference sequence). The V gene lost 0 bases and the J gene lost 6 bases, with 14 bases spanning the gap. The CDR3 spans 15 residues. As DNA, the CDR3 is TGTGCCACCAGCAGAGATTCAATAGGGGCTCATGGCTACACCTTC. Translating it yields CATSRDSIGAHGYTF.

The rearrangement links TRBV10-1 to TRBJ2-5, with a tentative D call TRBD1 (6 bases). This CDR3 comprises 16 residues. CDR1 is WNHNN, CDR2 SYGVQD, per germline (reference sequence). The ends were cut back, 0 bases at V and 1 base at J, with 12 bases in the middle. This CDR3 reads CASSESGGISQETQYF. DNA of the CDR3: TGCGCCAGCAGTGAGTCTGGGGGCATCTCCCAAGAGACCCAGTACTTC.